The clone carrying this T cell receptor beta chain was counted between two and nine times. Its target is not known. PCR was performed using 60 Vbeta and 13 Jbeta primers. The repertoire was sequenced with immunoSEQ multiplex PCR; TCRdb's copy has only in-frame clones and lacks some. The sample lists approximately 180,000 clones, 77% occurring once. This sample is part of a study of cytomegalovirus exposure and HLA in healthy donors. General study findings and limits: TRBV6-2, TRBV6-3 and other indistinguishable V segments were excluded. Confirmation was obtained in vitro that a few CMV-associated chains are specific for CMV antigens. Researchers counted around 180 TCR beta chains as cytomegalovirus-associated. A later analysis by the authors found several of the most significant clusters apparently linked to common viral pathogens.

Germline loops: CDR1 SGHNT, CDR2 YYREEE (reference sequence). The CDR3 is made up of 14 amino acids. V shed 7 bases and J 1 base; nucleotides not matched to a gene: 7. The origin of this receptor is a woman aged 60-70 years in good health and CMV-seropositive. Specimen: PBMCs. The rearrangement links TRBV5-4 to TRBJ1-1, with TRBD1 matching over 7 bases. The chain's CDR3 is CASQTGIKNTEAFF. CDR3 coding DNA: TGTGCCAGCCAGACAGGGATAAAGAACACTGAAGCTTTCTTT.